Presented here are 26 T cell receptor beta chains from one specimen sequenced in a study of glioma-infiltrating T cells. The iRepertoire nested amplicon-rescue multiplex PCR amplified TCR alpha and beta CDR3s from RNA. Using its own MiXCR run on the multiplex PCR reads, TCRdb lists one record per CDR3 protein. The table shows about 380,000 distinct CDR3 sequences, with about two fifths occurring only once. The specimen was glioma tissue, nonneoplastic brain tissue, or PBMCs (not recorded which). These receptors all stem from a human donor with low-grade glioma or glioblastoma, undergoing nonglioma brain surgery, or in good health (not recorded which).

The chain combines TRBV27 with TRBJ2-3; 11 nucleotides align to TRBD2. With 5 bases clipped from V and 3 bases from J, the junction kept 16 bases outside the gene matches. The CDR3 contains 19 residues. From germline, CDR1 is MNHEY and CDR2 SMNVEV (reference sequence). The CDR3 bases are TGTGCCAGCAGTCTGCTGGGACTAGCGGACCAAGGGGAAACAGATACGCAGTATTTT. This encodes CASSLLGLADQGETDTQYF.

The chain links TRBV7-9 to TRBJ2-5; the D gene is possibly TRBD2 (6 bases). The germline V gene encodes CDR1 SEHNR and CDR2 FQNEAQ (reference sequence). This CDR3 spans 14 amino acids. V was trimmed by 2 bases and J by 4 bases, leaving 11 bases between them. In DNA form, the CDR3 reads TGTGCCAGCAGCTTACAGGGAGGATTAGAGACCCAGTACTTC. It yields the protein CASSLQGGLETQYF.

The CDR3 nucleotides are TGTGCCAGCAGCCCCAGAGCCGGGAGCTCCTACAATGAGCAGTTCTTC. Encoded protein: CASSPRAGSSYNEQFF. The chain has TRBV11-3 and TRBJ2-1; D perhaps matches TRBD2 (6 bases). CDR3 size: 16 residues. Trimming pared 5 bases from V and 0 bases from J, leaving 14 bases between. The germline gives CDR1 SGHNT, CDR2 YENEEA.

The chain carries TRBV6-1 and TRBJ1-1; D uncertain. CDR1 and CDR2 (germline): MNHNS, SASEGT. The CDR3 is 14 amino acids. V was shortened by 4 bases and J by 4 bases, with 13 bases between the two germline ends. The CDR3 is CASSAVDTATEAFF. The CDR3 DNA reads TGTGCCAGCAGTGCCGTAGACACGGCCACTGAAGCTTTCTTT.

This rearrangement joins TRBV7-9 to TRBJ2-3; no firm D call. The CDR3 contains 13 residues. V was clipped by 4 bases and J by 2 bases, with 7 bases between them. Germline loops: CDR1 SEHNR, CDR2 FQNEAQ (reference sequence). The CDR3 region is CASSWTSTDTQYF. The CDR3 DNA reads as TGTGCCAGCAGCTGGACCTCCACAGATACGCAGTATTTT.

This clonotype was seen a handful of times. The chain carries TRBV11-1 and TRBJ2-1, with D possibly matching TRBD2 (6 bases). Per the germline V gene, CDR1 is SGHAT and CDR2 is FQDESV (reference sequence). V lost 5 bases and J 5 bases, leaving 13 bases between the germline ends. The CDR3 totals 14 residues. In DNA, the CDR3 is TGTGCCAGCAGCCTTGGGGGGACCGACAATGAGCAGTTCTTC. It codes for CASSLGGTDNEQFF.

This clonotype was counted ten times or more. This rearrangement joins TRBV7-2 to TRBJ2-3, with D unclear. This CDR3 region has 13 residues. CDR1 is SGHTA, CDR2 FQGNSA, per germline. V lost 4 bases and J lost 1, with 6 bases in between. CDR3 amino acids: CASSSQGTDTQYF. The CDR3 nucleotides read TGTGCCAGCAGCTCGCAGGGCACAGATACGCAGTATTTT.

This clonotype appeared many times. DNA for the CDR3: TGTGCCAGCAGTATAGGGAGTAGAGCTTTCTTT. It translates to CASSIGSRAFF. J is TRBJ1-1 and V is TRBV28, with no clear D. Between the trimmed V and J ends, which lost 5 bases and 10 bases, there was a span of 11 bases. This CDR3 has 11 amino acids. Germline V CDR1 and CDR2: MDHEN, SYDVKM.

This clonotype was seen at least ten times. This chain uses TRBV2 with TRBJ2-1; weak D call: TRBD2 (5 bases). Germline V lookup: CDR1 SNHLY, CDR2 FYNNEI. Trimming shortened V by 6 bases and J by 1 base, and 13 bases separated the two germline ends. There are 15 residues in the CDR3. CDR3 in amino acids: CASRVLALSYNEQFF. For the CDR3, the DNA is TGTGCCAGCAGGGTTCTAGCTTTATCCTACAATGAGCAGTTCTTC.

In this sample, this clonotype turned up once. A read error may be the cause here, since a much bigger clone is one base away. The J gene is TRBJ2-7, the V gene TRBV20-1; 9 nucleotides align to TRBD2. Germline V gene lookup returns CDR1 DFQATT and CDR2 SNEGSKA (reference sequence). CDR3 length equals 13 residues. V dropped 2 bases and J dropped 8; count of bases not matched to a gene: 7. In DNA form, the CDR3 reads TGCAGTGCTAGATGGCGGGAGGGGTACAAGCAGTACTTC. Translating gives CSARWREGYKQYF.

This clonotype was seen only a few times. V usage is TRBV6-1 and J usage is TRBJ2-1; TRBD2 agrees at 11 bases. The CDR3 is made up of 17 amino acids. Unmatched junction bases numbered 12, after V lost 7 bases and J lost 4 bases. Germline V gene sequence: CDR1 MNHNS, CDR2 SASEGT. The CDR3 loop reads CASTGTSGVRAYNEQFF. The CDR3 DNA reads TGTGCCAGCACCGGGACTAGCGGCGTCCGGGCGTACAATGAGCAGTTCTTC.

The chain recombines TRBV4-2 with TRBJ2-7; the D gene could be TRBD1 or TRBD2 (5 bases each). The V end was cut by 4 bases, the J end by 1 base, with 14 bases between. Germline lookup yields CDR1 LGHNA and CDR2 YNFKEQ. CDR3 length equals 15 residues. CDR3 sequence: CASSLRDEISYEQYF. CDR3 coding DNA: TGTGCCAGCAGCCTCCGGGACGAGATTTCCTACGAGCAGTACTTC.

The V call is TRBV5-1, the J call TRBJ2-1; TRBD2 agrees at 7 bases. The CDR3 is made up of 17 amino acids. V lost 4 bases to trimming and J lost 4 bases; unmatched junction nucleotides: 14. CDR1 SGHRS and CDR2 YFSETQ come from the germline V gene. CDR3 loop: CASSPQGRREGYNEQFF. DNA of the CDR3: TGCGCCAGCAGCCCCCAGGGAAGGAGGGAGGGTTACAATGAGCAGTTCTTC.

This clonotype has just a few counts. The chain carries TRBV28 and TRBJ2-4; D perhaps matches TRBD2 (6 bases). The germline V and J ends were trimmed by 1 base and 6 bases, with 19 bases remaining between them. In germline, CDR1 is MDHEN, CDR2 SYDVKM. This CDR3 is 17 amino acids long. Here the CDR3 DNA reads TGTGCCAGCAGTTTATACCCATTAGCGGCCCTGGGAAACATTCAGTACTTC. Protein sequence: CASSLYPLAALGNIQYF. Together with reference TRBV28 and TRBJ2-4, the CDR3 gives the full variable domain: DVKVTQSSRYLVKRTGEKVFLECVQDMDHENMFWYRQDPGLGLRLIYFSYDVKMKEKGDIPEGYSVSREKKERFSLILESASTNQTSMYLCASSLYPLAALGNIQYFGAGTRLSVL.

This clonotype was found a few times. The chain links TRBV7-9 to TRBJ1-4; the D gene is possibly TRBD1 (5 bases). The CDR3 extends over 13 amino acids. Germline CDR1 and CDR2: SEHNR and FQNEAQ (reference sequence). Trimming took 5 bases from V and 7 from J, leaving 11 bases between them. The CDR3 is CASSTRTSEKLFF. In nucleotides, the CDR3 is TGTGCCAGCAGCACAAGGACATCTGAAAAACTGTTTTTT.

At least ten counts were recorded for this clonotype. This sequence joins TRBV6-1 and TRBJ2-3; D might be TRBD1 or TRBD2, each matching 5 bases. The germline V gene encodes CDR1 MNHNS and CDR2 SASEGT. The V gene lost 2 bases and the J gene lost 0 bases, with 12 bases spanning the gap. The CDR3 extends over 16 amino acids. The CDR3 sequence: CASSEWDGSSTDTQYF. The CDR3, as DNA: TGTGCCAGCAGTGAATGGGACGGCAGTAGCACAGATACGCAGTATTTT.

Points on this clonotype: One end of the junction does not line up with germline, which may come from a read error. The chain joins TRBV19 to TRBJ2-1; D not resolved. The CDR3 extends over 13 amino acids. The germline V gene encodes CDR1 LNHDA and CDR2 SQIVND (reference sequence). Here the CDR3 DNA reads TGTGGCAGTAGCCAATGGACGGGCGACGAGCAGTTCTTC. Its protein is CGSSQWTGDEQFF.

A word on this clonotype: Germline and junction disagree at one end, which may indicate a read error. This sequence joins TRBV6-2 or TRBV6-3 and TRBJ2-1; D unclear. The CDR3 totals 14 residues. In germline, CDR1 is MNHEY, CDR2 SVGEGT. The CDR3 protein is CASAKPSSHNEQFF. CDR3 nucleotide sequence: TGTGCCAGTGCTAAACCGAGCTCCCACAATGAGCAGTTCTTC.

Many counts were recorded for this clonotype. The germline gene is not matched at one end of the junction; a read error may be the cause. This rearrangement joins TRBV28 to TRBJ1-5, with unresolved D. Germline V gene data show CDR1 as MDHEN and CDR2 as SYDVKM. CDR3 length: 13 residues. The CDR3 region is CASSGDSNQPQHF. The CDR3 bases are TGCGCCAGCAGTGGGGATAGCAATCAGCCCCAGCATTTT.

The chain combines TRBV11-2 with TRBJ2-1; 8 bases align to TRBD2. The CDR3 extends over 16 amino acids. Trimming removed 2 bases from V and 7 bases from J; junction bases left unmatched: 10. Germline V lookup: CDR1 SGHAT, CDR2 FQNNGV. In nucleotides, the CDR3 is TGTGCCAGCAGCTTATTCTCAGCGGGAGTGGGGAATGAGCAGTTCTTC. Translated: CASSLFSAGVGNEQFF.

This rearrangement joins TRBV4-1 to TRBJ2-7; 9 bases fit TRBD1. The CDR3 has 15 residues. With 3 bases clipped from V and 3 bases from J, the junction kept 6 bases outside the gene matches. Germline-derived CDR1 and CDR2 are MGHRA and YSYEKL. In DNA, the CDR3 is TGCGCCAGCAGCCACCTCACAGGGGGCGACTACGAGCAGTACTTC. Protein: CASSHLTGGDYEQYF.

A few counts support this clonotype. The chain combines TRBV12-3 or TRBV12-4 with TRBJ2-7; 7 bases are shared with TRBD1. The CDR3 is made up of 14 amino acids. The V and J ends lost 6 bases and 3 bases, in that order; junction bases with no gene match: 8. Here the CDR3 DNA reads TGTGCCAGCAGAATCCGGGACAGCAACTACGAGCAGTACTTC. Translated: CASRIRDSNYEQYF.

The chain employs TRBV6-1 and TRBJ1-4; D ambiguous. The V gene's germline CDR1 is MNHNS and CDR2 SASEGT. The CDR3 extends over 14 amino acids. With 7 bases removed from V and 7 bases from J, the gap between germline ends came to 16 bases. This CDR3 reads CASNKRRVVEKLFF. CDR3 nucleotide sequence: TGTGCCAGCAACAAGAGAAGGGTTGTTGAAAAACTGTTTTTT.

This clonotype was seen many times. The chain carries TRBV28 and TRBJ2-3; a possible D gene is TRBD1 (6 bases). This CDR3 comprises 12 residues. The germline gives CDR1 MDHEN, CDR2 SYDVKM. Trimming stripped 8 bases from V and 2 bases from J, with 8 bases between. CDR3 nucleotide sequence: TGTGCCAGCGGACAGTACACAGATACGCAGTATTTT. This encodes CASGQYTDTQYF.

In this sample, this clonotype turned up many times. The chain couples TRBV20-1 to TRBJ1-2; D is unresolved. The germline gives CDR1 DFQATT, CDR2 SNEGSKA (reference sequence). The germline V and J ends were trimmed by 3 bases and 4 bases, with 6 bases remaining between them. The CDR3 is 11 amino acids. The CDR3 DNA reads TGCAGTGCTAGCACAGCCTATGGCTACACCTTC. This gives the protein CSASTAYGYTF.

The chain uses TRBV5-1 and TRBJ1-1, with D uncertain. Germline values: CDR1 SGHRS, CDR2 YFSETQ. Trimming took 4 bases from V and 1 from J, leaving 17 bases between them. This CDR3 comprises 16 residues. The CDR3 is CASSPERRAENTEAFF. The CDR3 DNA sequence: TGCGCCAGCAGCCCGGAAAGGAGAGCAGAGAACACTGAAGCTTTCTTT.